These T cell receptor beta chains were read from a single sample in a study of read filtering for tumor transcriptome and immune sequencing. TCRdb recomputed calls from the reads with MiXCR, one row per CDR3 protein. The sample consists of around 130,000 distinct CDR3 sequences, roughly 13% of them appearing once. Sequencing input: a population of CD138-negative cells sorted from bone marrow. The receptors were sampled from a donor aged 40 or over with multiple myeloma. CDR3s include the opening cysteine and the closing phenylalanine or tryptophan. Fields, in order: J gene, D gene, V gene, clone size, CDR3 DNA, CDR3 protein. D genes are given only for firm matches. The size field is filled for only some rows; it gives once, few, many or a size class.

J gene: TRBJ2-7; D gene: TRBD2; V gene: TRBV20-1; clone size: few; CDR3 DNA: TGCAGTGCTACCGGACTAGCGGGAAGGTACAATGAGCAGTACTTC; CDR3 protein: CSATGLAGRYNEQYF
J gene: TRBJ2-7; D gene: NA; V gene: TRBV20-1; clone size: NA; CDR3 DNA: TGCAGTGCTAGAGCGCCGGGGCGAGGCTCCTACGAGCAGTACTTC; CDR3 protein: CSARAPGRGSYEQYF
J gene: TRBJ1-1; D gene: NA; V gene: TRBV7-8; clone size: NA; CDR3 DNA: TGTGCCAGCAGCTTAGTCAGGGGTGAAGCTTTCTTT; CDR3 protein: CASSLVRGEAFF
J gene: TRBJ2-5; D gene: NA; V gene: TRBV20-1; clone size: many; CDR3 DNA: TGCAGTGCCAGTAGCGGAAGCCAAGAGACCCAGTACTTC; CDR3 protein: CSASSGSQETQYF
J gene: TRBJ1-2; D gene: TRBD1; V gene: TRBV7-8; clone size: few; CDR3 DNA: TGTGCCAGCAGCCCGACAGGGGTAGATGGCTACACCTTC; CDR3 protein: CASSPTGVDGYTF
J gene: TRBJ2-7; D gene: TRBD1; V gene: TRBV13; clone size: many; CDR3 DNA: TGTGCCAGCAGCGGACAGGGTGGGGTATACGAGCAGTACTTC; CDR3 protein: CASSGQGGVYEQYF
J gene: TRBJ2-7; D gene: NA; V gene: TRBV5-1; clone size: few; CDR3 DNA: TGCGCCAGCAGCTTAGCAGGGCGGAGCGAGCAGTACTTC; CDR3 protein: CASSLAGRSEQYF
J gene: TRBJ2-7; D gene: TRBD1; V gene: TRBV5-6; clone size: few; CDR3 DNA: TGTGCCAGCAGCCCCGGACAGGGGGGGTACGAGCAGTACTTC; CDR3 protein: CASSPGQGGYEQYF
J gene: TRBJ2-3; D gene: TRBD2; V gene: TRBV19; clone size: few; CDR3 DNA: TGTGCCAGTACCCCAGCGGGAAAAAGCTATACGCAGTATTTT; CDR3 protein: CASTPAGKSYTQYF
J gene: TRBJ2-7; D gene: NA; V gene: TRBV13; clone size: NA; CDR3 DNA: TGCGCCAGCAGCCTCTTCTCGAGGGGGGGCAGCGAGCAGTACTTC; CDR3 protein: CASSLFSRGGSEQYF
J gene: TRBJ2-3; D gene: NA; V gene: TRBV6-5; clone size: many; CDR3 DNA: TGTGCCAGCAGTTACCCGGCCGGAATGGGTAGCGCTCGTACGCAGTATTTT; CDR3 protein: CASSYPAGMGSARTQYF
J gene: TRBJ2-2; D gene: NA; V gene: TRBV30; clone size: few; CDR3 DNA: TGTGCCTGGAGCCCCGGGTACACCGGGGAGCTGTTTTTT; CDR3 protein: CAWSPGYTGELFF
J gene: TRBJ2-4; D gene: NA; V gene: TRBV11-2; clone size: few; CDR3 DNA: TGTGCCAGCAGCTTAGCGGCCCGGAACATTCAGTACTTC; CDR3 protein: CASSLAARNIQYF
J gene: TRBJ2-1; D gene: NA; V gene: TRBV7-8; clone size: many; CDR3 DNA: TGTGCCAGCAGCTTAGATCCCTACTACAATGAGCAGTTCTTC; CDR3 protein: CASSLDPYYNEQFF
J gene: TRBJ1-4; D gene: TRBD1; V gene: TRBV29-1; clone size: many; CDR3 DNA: TGCAGCGTCGGAGCAGGGGGCAAAGGAGAAAAACTGTTTTTT; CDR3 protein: CSVGAGGKGEKLFF
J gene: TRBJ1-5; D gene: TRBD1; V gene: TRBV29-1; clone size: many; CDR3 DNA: TGCAGCGTGGGACAGAGCAATCAGCCCCAGCATTTT; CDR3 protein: CSVGQSNQPQHF
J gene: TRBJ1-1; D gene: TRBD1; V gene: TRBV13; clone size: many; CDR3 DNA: TGTGCCAGCCGGACAGGGGGCGCGGGCACTGAAGCTTTCTTT; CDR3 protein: CASRTGGAGTEAFF
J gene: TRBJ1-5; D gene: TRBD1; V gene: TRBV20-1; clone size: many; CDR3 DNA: TGCAGTGCTAGGGACAGGGTGGGATTACAGCCCCAGCATTTT; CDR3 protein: CSARDRVGLQPQHF
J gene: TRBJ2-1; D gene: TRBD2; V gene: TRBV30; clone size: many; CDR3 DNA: TGTGCCTGGAGTGTAGGGTCTAGCGGGATATACAATGAGCAGTTCTTC; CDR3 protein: CAWSVGSSGIYNEQFF
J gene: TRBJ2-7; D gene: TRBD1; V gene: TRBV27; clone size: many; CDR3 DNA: TGTGCCAGCACCCACCGGGACAGACCCTACGAGCAGTACTTC; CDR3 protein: CASTHRDRPYEQYF
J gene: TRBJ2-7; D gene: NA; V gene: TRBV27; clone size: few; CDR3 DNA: TGTGCCAGCAGTTTATCTAGCGGCTACGAGCAGTACTTC; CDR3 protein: CASSLSSGYEQYF
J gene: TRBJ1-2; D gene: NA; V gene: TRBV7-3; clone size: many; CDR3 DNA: TGTGCCAGCAGCCCCTTCGGGGGAGAGAATGGCTACACCTTC; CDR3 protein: CASSPFGGENGYTF
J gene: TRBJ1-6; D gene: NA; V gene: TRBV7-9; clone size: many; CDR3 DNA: TGTGCCAGCAGCTTAGTGGCGGCAGCGAATTCACCCCTCCACTTT; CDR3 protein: CASSLVAAANSPLHF
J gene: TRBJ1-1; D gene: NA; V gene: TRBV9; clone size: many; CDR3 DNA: TGTGCCAGCAGCGTAGGGAGGGAGAGGACTGAAGCTTTCTTT; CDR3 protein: CASSVGRERTEAFF
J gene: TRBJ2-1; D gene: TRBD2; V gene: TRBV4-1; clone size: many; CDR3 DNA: TGCGCCAGCAGCCACCCGGGACTAGCGGGTAATGAGCAGTTCTTC; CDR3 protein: CASSHPGLAGNEQFF
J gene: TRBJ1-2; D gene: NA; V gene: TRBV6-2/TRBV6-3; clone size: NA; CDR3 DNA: TGTGCCAGCAGTTACGAGGGTATTAGTGATGGCTACACCTTC; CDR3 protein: CASSYEGISDGYTF